This entry describes one TCR beta chain. This sample is part of a study of blood T cell repertoires in COVID-19. Overall study context: T cells, B-cell-depleted T cells, or PBMCs supplied cDNA or gDNA.

Per the germline V gene, CDR1 is KGHSH and CDR2 is LQKENI. Trimming took off 4 bases at V and 5 bases at J, with 11 bases between the two ends. The CDR3 extends over 13 amino acids. Living in 24 US areas, the participants were between roughly 18 and 89 years of age. Which cohort a participant joined came from the clinical history participants gave. In the authors' methods: Researchers report that nucleated cell counts were estimated from reference gene primer amplification. Data came from immunoSEQ multiplex PCR; TCRdb stores just in-frame clones and leaves some out. V and J calls and clone size come straight from that table; D and trimming were deduced from the DNA. This table holds some 530,000 clones, approximately 91% found once.

This chain links TRBV18 with TRBJ2-5; possible D gene TRBD2, 6 bases. This clonotype was obtained from a woman aged 55 to 70 who had recovered from COVID-19. What was sequenced was PBMCs or T cells enriched from blood (not recorded which). The CDR3 region has the DNA TGTGCCAGCTCACAGGAGGGCGCCGAGACCCAGTACTTC. It specifies CASSQEGAETQYF.